The 9 T cell receptor beta chains below all came from one sample that was sequenced in a study of regulatory T cells in long-lasting Graves disease. Time point described: newly diagnosed GD, antithyroid drugs for less than 3 months. Making the TCR library involved RNA that had been extracted from PBMCs. According to the study, TCR beta libraries were built with iRepertoire HTBI primers and CDR3-region Arm-PCR. TCRdb called the multiplex PCR reads again in MiXCR, with one record for every CDR3 protein. The sample shows about 400,000 distinct CDR3 sequences, 15% to 20% of them seen only once. The data also belong to a second study, concerning T cells in Graves' hyperthyroidism and ophthalmopathy.

Sample: peripheral blood mononuclear cells (PBMCs), taken at new diagnosis, from a patient treated with antithyroid drugs. These receptors all stem from a woman between 18 and 29 years old with Graves disease.

This clonotype came up a few times. This chain connects TRBV6-1 to TRBJ1-2; D gene unclear. Looked up from germline, CDR1 is MNHNS and CDR2 is SASEGT. There are 15 residues in the CDR3. Trimming stripped 2 bases from V and 4 bases from J, with 14 bases between. Written as DNA, the CDR3 is TGTGCCAGCAGTGAACTATTTCCCGGAACCTATGGCTACACCTTC. Residues: CASSELFPGTYGYTF.

This clonotype was found a few times. This chain uses TRBV7-9 with TRBJ1-5; TRBD1 matches 11 bases. V lost 2 bases, J lost 4 bases, and 7 bases stayed unmatched. The CDR3 consists of 17 residues. The V gene's germline CDR1 is SEHNR and CDR2 FQNEAQ (reference sequence). The DNA of the CDR3 is TGTGCCAGCAGCTTAAGCACCGGGACAGGGGGGAATCAGCCCCAGCATTTT. Its translation is CASSLSTGTGGNQPQHF.

This clonotype was seen a single time. This may arise from a read error, as a much more abundant clone is one base away. The chain links TRBV4-1 to TRBJ1-2, with D uncertain. The CDR3 runs 13 residues. Germline CDR1 and CDR2: MGHRA and YSYEKL. This CDR3 reads CASSQVRSYGSTF. The CDR3 bases are TGCGCCAGCAGCCAGGTCAGGAGCTATGGCTCCACCTTC.

Details on this clonotype: One end of the junction varies from germline; a read error may be responsible. The chain uses TRBV5-1 and TRBJ1-1; D perhaps matches TRBD1 (5 bases). Germline values: CDR1 SGHRS, CDR2 YFSETQ. This CDR3 is built from 14 residues. Here the CDR3 DNA reads TGCGCCAGCAGCCCGGGGGGGAGGAACACTGAAGGTTTCTTT. This translates into CASSPGGRNTEGFF.

This clonotype was recorded once. J is TRBJ1-4 and V is TRBV2; TRBD1 agrees at 7 bases. Per germline, CDR1 SNHLY and CDR2 FYNNEI. CDR3 length: 14 residues. Trimming removed 6 bases from V and 4 bases from J; junction bases left unmatched: 5. DNA for the CDR3: TGTGCCAGCAGCGCCGGGACAGTTAATGAAAAACTGTTTTTT. Translation gives CASSAGTVNEKLFF.

The rearrangement uses TRBV5-1 and TRBJ2-2; D not resolved. This CDR3 comprises 16 residues. Trimming stripped 0 bases from V and 4 bases from J, with 13 bases between. Germline V gene lookup returns CDR1 SGHRS and CDR2 YFSETQ. In DNA, the CDR3 is TGCGCCAGCAGCTTGGGCCGGCTTCCATTCACCGGGGAGCTGTTTTTT. This gives the protein CASSLGRLPFTGELFF.

Concerning this clonotype itself: It may be a read error: a sequence one base away is much more abundant. In nucleotides, the CDR3 is TGTGCCAGCAGCACTCTTTTGGGACAGGGGTCGGGGAATGAGCAGTCCTTC. It encodes CASSTLLGQGSGNEQSF. The chain combines TRBV5-8 with TRBJ2-1; TRBD1 matches 10 bases. The CDR3 is 17 amino acids. Germline lookup yields CDR1 SGHTS and CDR2 YDEGEE. The complete variable domain, with remaining parts taken from reference TRBV5-8 and TRBJ2-1, reads EAGVTQSPTHLIKTRGQQATLRCSPISGHTSVYWYQQALGLGLQFLLWYDEGEERNRGNFPPRFSGRQFPNYSSELNVNALELEDSALYLCASSTLLGQGSGNEQSFGPGTRLTVL.

This chain uses TRBV6-5 with TRBJ1-1; possible D gene TRBD1, 6 bases. There are 15 residues in the CDR3. CDR1 is MNHEY and CDR2 is SVGAGI in the germline V gene. V lost 0 bases and J 8 bases, leaving 16 bases between the germline ends. CDR3 region: CASSYSKGGALEAFF. Written as DNA, the CDR3 is TGTGCCAGCAGTTACTCGAAAGGGGGGGCCTTAGAAGCTTTCTTT.

This clonotype was picked up many times. The chain combines TRBV5-1 with TRBJ2-7; D perhaps matches TRBD1 (6 bases). Trimming cost V 0 bases and J 6 bases, with 13 bases left between them. This CDR3 has 14 residues. The germline gives CDR1 SGHRS, CDR2 YFSETQ. Here the CDR3 reads CASSLERGQSEQYF. The CDR3 bases are TGCGCCAGCAGCTTGGAGAGGGGACAAAGCGAGCAGTACTTC.